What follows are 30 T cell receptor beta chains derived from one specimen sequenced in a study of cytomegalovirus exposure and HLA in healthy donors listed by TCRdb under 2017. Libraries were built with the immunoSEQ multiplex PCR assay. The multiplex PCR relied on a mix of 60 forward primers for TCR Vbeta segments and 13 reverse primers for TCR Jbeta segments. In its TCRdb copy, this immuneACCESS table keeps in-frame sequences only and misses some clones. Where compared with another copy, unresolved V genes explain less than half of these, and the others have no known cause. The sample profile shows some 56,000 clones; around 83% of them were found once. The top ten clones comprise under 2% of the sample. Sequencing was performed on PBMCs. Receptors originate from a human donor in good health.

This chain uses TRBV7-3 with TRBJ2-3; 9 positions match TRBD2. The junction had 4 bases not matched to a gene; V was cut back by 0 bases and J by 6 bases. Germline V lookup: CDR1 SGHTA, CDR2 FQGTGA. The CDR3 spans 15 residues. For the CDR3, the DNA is TGTGCCAGCAGCTTAACTAGCGGGGGTGCGGATACGCAGTATTTT. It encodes CASSLTSGGADTQYF.

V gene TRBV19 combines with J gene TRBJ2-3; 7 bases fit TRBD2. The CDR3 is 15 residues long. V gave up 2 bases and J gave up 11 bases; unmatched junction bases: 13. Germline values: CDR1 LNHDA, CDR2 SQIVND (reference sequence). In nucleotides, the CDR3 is TGTGCCAGTAGTATACAGGTTTCGGCGGGAGTGGTGCAGTATTTT. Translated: CASSIQVSAGVVQYF.

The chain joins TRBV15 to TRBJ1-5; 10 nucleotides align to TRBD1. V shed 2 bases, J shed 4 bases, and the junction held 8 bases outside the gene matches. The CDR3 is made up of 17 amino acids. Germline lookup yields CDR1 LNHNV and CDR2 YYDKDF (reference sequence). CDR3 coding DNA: TGTGCCACCAGCAGAAAACCGGGACAGGGGCCAAATCAGCCCCAGCATTTT. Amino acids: CATSRKPGQGPNQPQHF.

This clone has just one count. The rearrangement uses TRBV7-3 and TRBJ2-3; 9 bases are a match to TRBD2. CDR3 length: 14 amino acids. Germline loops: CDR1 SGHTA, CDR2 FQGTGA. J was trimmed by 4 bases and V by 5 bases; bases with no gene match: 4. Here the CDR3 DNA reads TGTGCCAGCAGCCCAGCGGGAGGCTCAGATACGCAGTATTTT. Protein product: CASSPAGGSDTQYF. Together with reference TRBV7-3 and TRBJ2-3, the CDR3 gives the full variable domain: GAGVSQTPSNKVTEKGKYVELRCDPISGHTALYWYRQSLGQGPEFLIYFQGTGAADDSGLPNDRFFAVRPEGSVSTLKIQRTERGDSAVYLCASSPAGGSDTQYFGPGTRLTVL.

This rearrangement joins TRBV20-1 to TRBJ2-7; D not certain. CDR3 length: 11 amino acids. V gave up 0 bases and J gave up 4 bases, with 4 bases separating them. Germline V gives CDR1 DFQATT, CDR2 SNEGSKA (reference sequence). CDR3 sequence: CSARDYYEQYF. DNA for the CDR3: TGCAGTGCTAGAGATTATTACGAGCAGTACTTC.

The CDR3 loop is CSVGIGLNFQETQYF. CDR3 DNA: TGCAGCGTTGGAATCGGACTTAACTTCCAAGAGACCCAGTACTTC. V gene TRBV29-1 combines with J gene TRBJ2-5; D perhaps matches TRBD2 (5 bases). This CDR3 is 15 amino acids long. V lost 4 bases to trimming and J lost 1 base, with 16 bases between them. Germline assignment: CDR1 SQVTM and CDR2 ANQGSEA.

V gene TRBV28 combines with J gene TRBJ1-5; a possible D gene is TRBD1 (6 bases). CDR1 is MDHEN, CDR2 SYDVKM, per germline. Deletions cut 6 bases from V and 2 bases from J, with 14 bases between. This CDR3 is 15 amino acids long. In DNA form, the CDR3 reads TGTGCCAGCAGCCTAAGGGACATGGGCAATCAGCCCCAGCATTTT. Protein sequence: CASSLRDMGNQPQHF.

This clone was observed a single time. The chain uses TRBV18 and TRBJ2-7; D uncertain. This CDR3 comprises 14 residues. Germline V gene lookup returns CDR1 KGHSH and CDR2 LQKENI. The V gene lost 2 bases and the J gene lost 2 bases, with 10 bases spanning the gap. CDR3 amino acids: CASSPTGGPYEQYF. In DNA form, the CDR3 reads TGTGCCAGCTCACCAACCGGTGGTCCCTACGAGCAGTACTTC.

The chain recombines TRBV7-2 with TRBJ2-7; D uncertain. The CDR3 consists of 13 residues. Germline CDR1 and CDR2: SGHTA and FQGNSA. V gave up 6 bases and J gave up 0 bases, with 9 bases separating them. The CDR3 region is CASRSLSSYEQYF. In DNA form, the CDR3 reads TGTGCCAGCAGGTCCTTGAGCTCCTACGAGCAGTACTTC.

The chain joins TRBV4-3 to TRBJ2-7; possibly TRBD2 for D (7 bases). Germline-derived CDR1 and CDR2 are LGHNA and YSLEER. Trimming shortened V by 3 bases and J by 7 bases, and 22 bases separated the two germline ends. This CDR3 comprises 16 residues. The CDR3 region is CASSHIQGPRGGEQYF. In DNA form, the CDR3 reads TGCGCCAGCAGCCACATTCAGGGCCCAAGGGGGGGGGAGCAGTACTTC.

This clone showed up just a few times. DNA of the CDR3: TGTGCCAGCAAATCCCAAGCGGATACGCAGTATTTT. Amino acid sequence: CASKSQADTQYF. The chain carries TRBV5-8 and TRBJ2-3; D gene uncertain. V lost 6 bases and J lost 6, with 11 bases in between. The germline V gene encodes CDR1 SGHTS and CDR2 YDEGEE. The CDR3 covers 12 residues. Full variable domain (outside the CDR3, taken from reference TRBV5-8 and TRBJ2-3): EAGVTQSPTHLIKTRGQQATLRCSPISGHTSVYWYQQALGLGLQFLLWYDEGEERNRGNFPPRFSGRQFPNYSSELNVNALELEDSALYLCASKSQADTQYFGPGTRLTVL.

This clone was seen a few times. CDR3: CASSHGTGGLETQYF. DNA of the CDR3: TGTGCCAGCAGTCACGGGACAGGGGGCCTTGAGACCCAGTACTTC. V and J are TRBV27 and TRBJ2-5, with 12 bases identical to TRBD1. The CDR3 has 15 residues. Unmatched junction bases numbered 6, after V lost 5 bases and J lost 5 bases. CDR1 is MNHEY and CDR2 is SMNVEV in the germline V gene (reference sequence).

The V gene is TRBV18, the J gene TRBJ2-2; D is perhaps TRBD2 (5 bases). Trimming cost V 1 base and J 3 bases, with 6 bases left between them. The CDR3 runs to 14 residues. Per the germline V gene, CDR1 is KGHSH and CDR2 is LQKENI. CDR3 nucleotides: TGTGCCAGCTCACCACAGGAGGACACCGGGGAGCTGTTTTTT. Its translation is CASSPQEDTGELFF.

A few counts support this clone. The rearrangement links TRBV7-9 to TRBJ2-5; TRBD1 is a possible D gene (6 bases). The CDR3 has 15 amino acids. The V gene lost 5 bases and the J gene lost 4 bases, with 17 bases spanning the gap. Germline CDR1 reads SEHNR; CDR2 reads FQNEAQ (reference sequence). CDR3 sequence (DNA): TGTGCCAGCAGCGTTCTACAGGGTTCAGGAGAGACCCAGTACTTC. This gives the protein CASSVLQGSGETQYF.

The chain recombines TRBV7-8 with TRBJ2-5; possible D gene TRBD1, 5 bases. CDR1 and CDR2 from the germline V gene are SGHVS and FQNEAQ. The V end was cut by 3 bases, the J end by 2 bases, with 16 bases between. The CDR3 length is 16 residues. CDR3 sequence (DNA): TGTGCCAGCAGCTTTTCCCATTTGGGGCTTCAAGAGACCCAGTACTTC. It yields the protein CASSFSHLGLQETQYF.

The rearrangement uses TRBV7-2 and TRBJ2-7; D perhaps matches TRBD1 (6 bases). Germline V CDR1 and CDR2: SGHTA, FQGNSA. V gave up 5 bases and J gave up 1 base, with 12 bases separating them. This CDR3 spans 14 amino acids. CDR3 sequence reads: CASSPDRFSYEQYF. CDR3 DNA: TGTGCCAGCAGCCCCGACAGGTTTTCCTACGAGCAGTACTTC.

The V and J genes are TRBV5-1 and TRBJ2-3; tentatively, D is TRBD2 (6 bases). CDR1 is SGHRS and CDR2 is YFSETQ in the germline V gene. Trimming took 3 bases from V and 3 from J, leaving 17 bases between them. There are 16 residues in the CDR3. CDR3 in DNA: TGCGCCAGCAGCTCCCTATGGACTAAGCGGACAGATACGCAGTATTTT. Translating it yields CASSSLWTKRTDTQYF.

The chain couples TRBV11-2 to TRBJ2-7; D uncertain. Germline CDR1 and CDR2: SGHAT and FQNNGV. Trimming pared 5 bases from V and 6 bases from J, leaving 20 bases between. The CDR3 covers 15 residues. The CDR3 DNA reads TGTGCCAGCAGCCCAATCGGCGGCATCTCTTGCGAGCAGTACTTC. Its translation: CASSPIGGISCEQYF.

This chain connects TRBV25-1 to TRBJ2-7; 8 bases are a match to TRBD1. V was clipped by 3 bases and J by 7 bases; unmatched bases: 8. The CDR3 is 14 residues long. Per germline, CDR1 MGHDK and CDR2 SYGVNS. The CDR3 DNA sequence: TGTGCCAGCAGTGATCGGACAGGGCTGGGGGAGCAGTACTTC. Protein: CASSDRTGLGEQYF.

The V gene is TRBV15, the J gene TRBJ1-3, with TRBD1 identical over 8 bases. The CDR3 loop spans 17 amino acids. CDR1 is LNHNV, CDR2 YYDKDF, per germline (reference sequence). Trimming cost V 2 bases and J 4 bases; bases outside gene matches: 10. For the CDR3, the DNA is TGTGCCACCAGCAGATTTGGGGGGACAGGTGCAGGAAACACCATATATTTT. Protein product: CATSRFGGTGAGNTIYF.

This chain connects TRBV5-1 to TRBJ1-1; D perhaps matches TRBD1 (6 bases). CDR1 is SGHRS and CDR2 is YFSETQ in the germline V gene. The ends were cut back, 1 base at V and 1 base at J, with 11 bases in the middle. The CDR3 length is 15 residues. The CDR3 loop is CASSLLGHPNTEAFF. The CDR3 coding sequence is TGCGCCAGCAGCTTGCTGGGACACCCGAACACTGAAGCTTTCTTT.

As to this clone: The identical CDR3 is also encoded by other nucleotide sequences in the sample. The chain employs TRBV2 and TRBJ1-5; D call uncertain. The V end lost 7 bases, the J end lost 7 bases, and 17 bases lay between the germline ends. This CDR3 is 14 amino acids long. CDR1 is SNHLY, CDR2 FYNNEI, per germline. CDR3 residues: CASTGERVVQPQHF. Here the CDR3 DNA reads TGTGCCAGCACCGGCGAGAGGGTTGTGCAGCCCCAGCATTTT.

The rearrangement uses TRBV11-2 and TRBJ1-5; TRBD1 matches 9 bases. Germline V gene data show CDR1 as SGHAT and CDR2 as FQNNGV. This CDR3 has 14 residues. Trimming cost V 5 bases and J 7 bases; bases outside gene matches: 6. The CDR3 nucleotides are TGTGCCAGCAGCAAGGACAGGGGTGGCCAGCCCCAGCATTTT. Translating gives CASSKDRGGQPQHF.

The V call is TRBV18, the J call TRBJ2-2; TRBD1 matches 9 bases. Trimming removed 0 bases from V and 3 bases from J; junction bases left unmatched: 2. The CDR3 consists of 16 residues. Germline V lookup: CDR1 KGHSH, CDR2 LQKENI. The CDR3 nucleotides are TGTGCCAGCTCACCACCGAGGACAGGGGACACCGGGGAGCTGTTTTTT. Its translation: CASSPPRTGDTGELFF.

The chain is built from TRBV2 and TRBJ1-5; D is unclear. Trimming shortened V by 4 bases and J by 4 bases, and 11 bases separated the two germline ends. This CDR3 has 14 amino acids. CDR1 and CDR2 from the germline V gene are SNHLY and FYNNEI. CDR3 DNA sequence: TGTGCCAGCAGTGTGTCGGTCTTGAATCAGCCCCAGCATTTT. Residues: CASSVSVLNQPQHF.

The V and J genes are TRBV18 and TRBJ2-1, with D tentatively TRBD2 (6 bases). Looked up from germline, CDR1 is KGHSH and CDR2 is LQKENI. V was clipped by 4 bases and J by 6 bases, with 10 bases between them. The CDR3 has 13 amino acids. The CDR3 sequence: CASSLGRGNEQFF. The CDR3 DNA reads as TGTGCCAGCTCACTGGGGCGGGGCAATGAGCAGTTCTTC.

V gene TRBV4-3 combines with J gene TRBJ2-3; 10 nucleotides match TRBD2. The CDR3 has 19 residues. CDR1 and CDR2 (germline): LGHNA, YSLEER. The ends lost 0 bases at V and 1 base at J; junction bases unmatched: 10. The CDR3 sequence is CASSQEASGRALGTDTQYF. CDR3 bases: TGCGCCAGCAGCCAAGAGGCAAGCGGGAGGGCCTTAGGCACAGATACGCAGTATTTT.

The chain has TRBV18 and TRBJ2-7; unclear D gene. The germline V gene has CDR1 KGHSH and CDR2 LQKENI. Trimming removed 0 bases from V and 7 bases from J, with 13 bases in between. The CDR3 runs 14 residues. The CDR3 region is CASSPPSPRTEQYF. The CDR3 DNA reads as TGTGCCAGCTCACCACCAAGTCCAAGAACAGAGCAGTACTTC.

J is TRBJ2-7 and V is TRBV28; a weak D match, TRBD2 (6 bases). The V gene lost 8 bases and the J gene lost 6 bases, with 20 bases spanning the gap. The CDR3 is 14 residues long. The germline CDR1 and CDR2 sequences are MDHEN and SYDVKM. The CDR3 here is CASPPLGGRAEQYF. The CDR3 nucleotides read TGTGCCAGCCCCCCCCTGGGGGGTAGGGCCGAGCAGTACTTC.

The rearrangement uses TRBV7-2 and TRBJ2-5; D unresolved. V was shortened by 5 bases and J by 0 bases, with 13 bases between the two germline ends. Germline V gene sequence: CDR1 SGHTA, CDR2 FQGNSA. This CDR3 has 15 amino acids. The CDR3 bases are TGTGCCAGCAGCCCCCCTGGCACGTACCAAGAGACCCAGTACTTC. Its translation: CASSPPGTYQETQYF.